This T cell receptor beta chain derives from a study of T cells after yellow fever vaccination. Overall study findings and caveats: Abundant bulk-derived clonotypes could contaminate FACS-sorted repertoires. Researchers report a weaker secondary response that nonetheless peaked faster, day 5 versus 15. Most clones from primary vaccination were detected again post-booster (96% CD4, 70% to 90% CD8).

About this clonotype: Its antigen is currently unknown.

The CDR3 is made up of 18 amino acids. Germline V lookup: CDR1 SGHAT, CDR2 FQNNGV. Trimming took 1 base from V and 7 from J; bases not matched to a gene: 14. In TCRdb, the 5' RACE reads were re-called with MiXCR into one record per CDR3 protein. This repertoire shows 200,000 to 300,000 distinct CDR3 sequences, less than 8.5% found once; its top ten account for approximately 0.84%. This rearrangement joins TRBV11-2 to TRBJ2-7, with 12 bases fitting TRBD2. The origin of this receptor is a man aged 25 to 40 who received the YFV17D yellow fever vaccine. The sequencing here drew on CD4+ T cells sorted from PBMCs, taken 15 days after the yellow fever booster vaccination. This chain's CDR3 is CASSLVFGASGRAGEQYF. In DNA form, the CDR3 reads TGTGCCAGCAGCTTAGTGTTCGGTGCTAGCGGGAGGGCTGGTGAGCAGTACTTC.